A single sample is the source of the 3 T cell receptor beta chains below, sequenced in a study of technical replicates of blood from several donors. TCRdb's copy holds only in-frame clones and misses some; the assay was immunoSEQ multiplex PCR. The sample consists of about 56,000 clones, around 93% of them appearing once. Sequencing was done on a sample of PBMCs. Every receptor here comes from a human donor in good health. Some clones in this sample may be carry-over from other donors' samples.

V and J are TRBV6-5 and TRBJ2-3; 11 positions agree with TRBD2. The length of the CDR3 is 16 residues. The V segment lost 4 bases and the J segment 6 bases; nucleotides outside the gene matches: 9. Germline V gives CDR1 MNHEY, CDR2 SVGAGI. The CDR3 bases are TGTGCCAGCAGTTTTTCACTAGCGGGGGTGAGGGATACGCAGTATTTT. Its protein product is CASSFSLAGVRDTQYF.

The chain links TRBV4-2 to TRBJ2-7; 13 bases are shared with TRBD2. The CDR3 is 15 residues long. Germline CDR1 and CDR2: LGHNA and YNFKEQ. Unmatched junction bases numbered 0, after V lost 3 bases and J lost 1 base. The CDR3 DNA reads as TGTGCCAGCAGCCAGGGACTAGCGGGGTCCTACGAGCAGTACTTC. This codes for CASSQGLAGSYEQYF.

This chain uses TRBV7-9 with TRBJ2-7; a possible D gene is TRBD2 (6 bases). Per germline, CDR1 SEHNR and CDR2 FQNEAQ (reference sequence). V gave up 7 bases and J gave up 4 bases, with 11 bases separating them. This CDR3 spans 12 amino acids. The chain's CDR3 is CASTSGLYEQYF. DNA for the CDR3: TGTGCCAGCACCTCGGGACTGTACGAGCAGTACTTC. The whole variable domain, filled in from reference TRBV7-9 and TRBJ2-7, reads DTGVSQNPRHKITKRGQNVTFRCDPISEHNRLYWYRQTLGQGPEFLTYFQNEAQLEKSRLLSDRFSAERPKGSFSTLEIQRTEQGDSAMYLCASTSGLYEQYFGPGTRLTVT.